The next 25 T cell receptor beta chains were all read from a single sample in a study of blood T cell repertoires in COVID-19. Here immunoSEQ multiplex PCR was the method, and the copy in TCRdb shows in-frame clones only, minus some. The table shows 140,000 to 150,000 clones, with approximately 89% occurring only once. Sequenced: peripheral blood. These receptors originate from a human donor in a cohort sampled during active COVID-19.

The chain uses TRBV7-9 and TRBJ2-3, with TRBD2 as a possible D gene (6 bases). The germline V gene has CDR1 SEHNR and CDR2 FQNEAQ (reference sequence). V gave up 5 bases and J gave up 2 bases, with 17 bases separating them. This CDR3 region has 16 residues. The DNA for the CDR3 is TGTGCCAGCAGCCAGCTAGCGAGCACTTACACAGATACGCAGTATTTT. Protein sequence: CASSQLASTYTDTQYF.

This clone was observed a single time. J is TRBJ1-1 and V is TRBV19; 7 bases align to TRBD1. CDR1 and CDR2 from the germline V gene are LNHDA and SQIVND (reference sequence). J gave up 3 bases and V 5 bases, and 6 bases lay outside the gene matches. The CDR3 runs 14 residues. CDR3 residues: CASSPQGRHTEAFF. In DNA, the CDR3 is TGTGCCAGTAGTCCACAGGGGCGCCACACTGAAGCTTTCTTT.

DNA of the CDR3: TGTGCCAGCAGTGAATTGGCAGGGGGCGGCTCTGGAAACACCATATATTTT. Translation gives CASSELAGGGSGNTIYF. The chain couples TRBV25-1 to TRBJ1-3, with 8 positions matching TRBD1. Germline assignment: CDR1 MGHDK and CDR2 SYGVNS. V gave up 1 base and J gave up 0 bases; unmatched junction bases: 5. This CDR3 is 17 amino acids long.

The chain's CDR3 is CASSLGQGAQPQHF. The DNA for the CDR3 is TGTGCCAGCAGTTTGGGACAGGGGGCTCAGCCCCAGCATTTT. This rearrangement joins TRBV28 to TRBJ1-5; 12 bases map to TRBD1. Germline assignment: CDR1 MDHEN and CDR2 SYDVKM. This CDR3 has 14 amino acids. Trimming at V came to 3 bases and at J to 6 bases, leaving 0 bases not matched to a gene.

The CDR3, as DNA: TGCAGCGTTCAGACAGGGAGTTCCTACGAGCAGTACTTC. Amino acid sequence: CSVQTGSSYEQYF. The chain uses TRBV29-1 and TRBJ2-7; 7 positions agree with TRBD1. The germline CDR1 and CDR2 sequences are SQVTM and ANQGSEA. The CDR3 sequence is 13 residues long. Losses at the gene ends were 5 bases for V and 1 base for J; bases not matched to a gene: 5.

This clone was observed a few times. The chain uses TRBV4-1 and TRBJ2-2; tentatively, D is TRBD2 (5 bases). Deletions cut 2 bases from V and 4 bases from J, with 17 bases between. The CDR3 length is 17 residues. Germline V CDR1 and CDR2: MGHRA, YSYEKL. This CDR3 reads CASSQLDLGFGTGELFF. CDR3 DNA: TGCGCCAGCAGCCAATTGGACTTAGGTTTTGGCACCGGGGAGCTGTTTTTT.

The V call is TRBV4-3, the J call TRBJ1-3; 8 bases map to TRBD1. Trimming removed 4 bases from V and 2 bases from J; junction bases left unmatched: 4. The germline V gene encodes CDR1 LGHNA and CDR2 YSLEER. This CDR3 comprises 15 residues. The CDR3 reads CASSLDRGAGNTIYF. DNA of the CDR3: TGCGCCAGCAGCCTTGACAGGGGAGCTGGAAACACCATATATTTT.

The V call is TRBV24-1, the J call TRBJ1-4; TRBD1 matches 8 bases. Germline trimming cut 7 bases from V and 6 bases from J; bases unmatched to any gene: 6. Germline V gene data show CDR1 as KGHDR and CDR2 as SFDVKD. The CDR3 loop spans 14 amino acids. The CDR3 DNA reads as TGTGCCACCAGACGGACAGGGATCGATGAAAAACTGTTTTTT. This translates into CATRRTGIDEKLFF.

The chain combines TRBV19 with TRBJ1-1; 7 nucleotides align to TRBD1. J was trimmed by 7 bases and V by 9 bases; bases with no gene match: 14. The CDR3 consists of 14 residues. The germline CDR1 and CDR2 sequences are LNHDA and SQIVND (reference sequence). The DNA of the CDR3 is TGTGCCAGCAGGGACAGCCCGCAAATCAATGAAGCTTTCTTT. It codes for CASRDSPQINEAFF.

The chain is built from TRBV4-3 and TRBJ1-2; D is undetermined. V was trimmed by 0 bases and J by 7 bases, leaving 9 bases between them. Germline lookup yields CDR1 LGHNA and CDR2 YSLEER. CDR3 size: 13 residues. The CDR3 spells CASSQDTGSGYTF. CDR3 coding DNA: TGCGCCAGCAGCCAAGATACCGGGTCTGGCTACACCTTC.

V gene TRBV7-8 combines with J gene TRBJ2-7, with 8 bases fitting TRBD1. This CDR3 spans 13 amino acids. The germline gives CDR1 SGHVS, CDR2 FQNEAQ. V was clipped by 4 bases and J by 4 bases; unmatched bases: 3. CDR3 bases: TGTGCCAGCAGCTCCGACAGGGGTTACGAGCAGTACTTC. Its protein product is CASSSDRGYEQYF.

The rearrangement joins TRBV2 to TRBJ1-1; a weak D match, TRBD1 (6 bases). The CDR3 extends over 13 amino acids. Trimming left V 7 bases short and J 8 bases short, with 17 bases between. From germline, CDR1 is SNHLY and CDR2 FYNNEI. The CDR3 sequence is CASTQEDREEAFF. CDR3 nucleotides: TGTGCCAGCACCCAGGAGGACAGAGAGGAAGCTTTCTTT. Filled out from reference TRBV2 and TRBJ1-1, the complete variable domain reads EPEVTQTPSHQVTQMGQEVILRCVPISNHLYFYWYRQILGQKVEFLVSFYNNEISEKSEIFDDQFSVERPDGSNFTLKIRSTKLEDSAMYFCASTQEDREEAFFGQGTRLTVV.

V gene TRBV15 combines with J gene TRBJ1-2, with D possibly matching TRBD1 (6 bases). V lost 0 bases to trimming and J lost 0 bases, with 8 bases between them. This CDR3 has 15 amino acids. The germline V gene has CDR1 LNHNV and CDR2 YYDKDF (reference sequence). CDR3 region: CATSRDRTANYGYTF. The DNA of the CDR3 is TGTGCCACCAGCAGAGATCGGACAGCTAACTATGGCTACACCTTC. The full variable domain, with the rest looked up from reference TRBV15 and TRBJ1-2, is DAMVIQNPRYQVTQFGKPVTLSCSQTLNHNVMYWYQQKSSQAPKLLFHYYDKDFNNEADTPDNFQSRRPNTSFCFLDIRSPGLGDTAMYLCATSRDRTANYGYTFGSGTRLTVV.

This clone occurred a few times. The chain joins TRBV5-1 to TRBJ1-1; TRBD1 aligns across 9 bases. The CDR3 is 14 amino acids. Per germline, CDR1 SGHRS and CDR2 YFSETQ. The V segment lost 4 bases and the J segment 4 bases; nucleotides outside the gene matches: 5. The CDR3 spells CASSPIQGATEAFF. DNA for the CDR3: TGCGCCAGCAGCCCAATACAGGGGGCCACTGAAGCTTTCTTT.

The V gene is TRBV19, the J gene TRBJ1-5, with 9 bases fitting TRBD1. After removal of 11 bases from V and 5 bases from J, the junction contained 13 bases not matched to a gene. This CDR3 is 15 amino acids long. The germline V gene encodes CDR1 LNHDA and CDR2 SQIVND (reference sequence). The CDR3 reads CALLPGTGFYQPQHF. DNA for the CDR3: TGTGCCTTATTACCCGGGACAGGGTTTTATCAGCCCCAGCATTTT.

The chain has TRBV5-6 and TRBJ1-4; no reliable D call. Germline-derived CDR1 and CDR2 are SGHDT and YYEEEE. V lost 6 bases to trimming and J lost 8 bases, with 14 bases between them. The CDR3 loop spans 13 amino acids. The CDR3 reads CASTLHSGEKLFF. CDR3 DNA: TGTGCCAGCACACTGCACAGCGGCGAAAAACTGTTTTTT.

The table lists this clone with a count of one. The genes are TRBV4-3 and TRBJ1-4; D is ambiguous. The CDR3 is made up of 15 amino acids. CDR1 is LGHNA, CDR2 YSLEER, per germline. Trimming shortened V by 0 bases and J by 6 bases, and 11 bases separated the two germline ends. The CDR3 DNA reads TGCGCCAGCAGCCAAGAGAAGGTGGGCTATGAAAAACTGTTTTTT. Translation: CASSQEKVGYEKLFF.

This chain joins TRBV2 and TRBJ2-7; the D gene is possibly TRBD1 (6 bases). The length of the CDR3 is 15 residues. With 8 bases removed from V and 1 base from J, the gap between germline ends came to 18 bases. From germline, CDR1 is SNHLY and CDR2 FYNNEI. DNA for the CDR3: TGTGCCAGCCGAGGTGGGGGCCACCGATCCTACGAGCAGTACTTC. This encodes CASRGGGHRSYEQYF.

Concerning this clone: The sample contains more than one DNA sequence encoding this CDR3. The chain carries TRBV3-1 (or the pseudogene TRBV3-2) and TRBJ2-5; TRBD2 aligns across 8 bases. The length of the CDR3 is 13 residues. The junction had 3 bases not matched to a gene; V was cut back by 4 bases and J by 5 bases. CDR1 and CDR2 (germline): LGHDT, YNNKEL (reference sequence). CDR3 DNA sequence: TGTGCCAGCAGCCCGACGGGGGGGGAGACCCAGTACTTC. This gives the protein CASSPTGGETQYF.

On this clone: The junction departs from the called germline gene at one end, perhaps through a read error. At the DNA level, this CDR3 is encoded by other sequences in the same sample as well. The J gene is TRBJ1-2, the V gene TRBV11-2; 7 bases are a match to TRBD1. Germline loops: CDR1 SGHAT, CDR2 FQNNGV. This CDR3 is 15 amino acids long. This chain's CDR3 is CASNPPTGRSNGYTF. The DNA of the CDR3 is TGTGCCAGCAACCCACCGACAGGGAGGAGCAATGGTTACACCTTC.

V and J are TRBV11-2 and TRBJ2-7, with 7 nucleotides matching TRBD1. V shed 5 bases and J 1 base; nucleotides not matched to a gene: 8. The CDR3 consists of 15 residues. In germline, CDR1 is SGHAT, CDR2 FQNNGV. In DNA form, the CDR3 reads TGTGCCAGCAGCCCGACAGGGATGGCGTCCTACGAGCAGTACTTC. Amino acid sequence: CASSPTGMASYEQYF.

V usage is TRBV7-9 and J usage is TRBJ2-7; D is perhaps TRBD1 (5 bases). V gave up 7 bases and J gave up 6 bases, with 25 bases separating them. The CDR3 length is 16 residues. The germline V gene encodes CDR1 SEHNR and CDR2 FQNEAQ (reference sequence). CDR3 in DNA: TGTGCCAGCACCCCCCAAGTGAGACAGCGTCCTATCGAGCAGTACTTC. The encoded protein is CASTPQVRQRPIEQYF.

The chain recombines TRBV7-2 with TRBJ2-3, with a weak D call TRBD2 (5 bases). CDR3 length: 14 amino acids. Trimming pared 4 bases from V and 6 bases from J, leaving 14 bases between. Per the germline V gene, CDR1 is SGHTA and CDR2 is FQGNSA. The DNA for the CDR3 is TGTGCCAGCAGCTCCCTAGCTTGGGCGGATACGCAGTATTTT. It encodes CASSSLAWADTQYF.

Of note for this clone: At one end, the junction sequence differs from germline, possibly due to a read error. The chain uses TRBV15 and TRBJ1-6; 8 nucleotides match TRBD1. The CDR3 is 16 residues long. Germline values: CDR1 LNHNV, CDR2 YYDKDF (reference sequence). Here the CDR3 reads CATSRTGQGYDSPLHF. CDR3 in DNA: TGTGCCACCAGCAGAACCGGACAGGGCTATGATTCACCCCTCCACTTT.

This chain connects TRBV2 to TRBJ2-1; D possibly corresponds to TRBD1 (6 bases). The V end lost 3 bases, the J end lost 5 bases, and 17 bases lay between the germline ends. Germline values: CDR1 SNHLY, CDR2 FYNNEI. The CDR3 sequence is 16 residues long. CDR3 amino acids: CASSDPGETIHNEQFF. CDR3 sequence (DNA): TGTGCCAGCAGTGATCCAGGGGAGACCATCCACAATGAGCAGTTCTTC.